The 13 T cell receptor beta chains below come from one sample, sequenced in a study of blood T cell repertoires in COVID-19. The protocol was immunoSEQ multiplex PCR, while the TCRdb copy is restricted to in-frame clones and leaves out a portion. The sample holds about 97,000 clones, about 87% seen once. Sequencing used peripheral blood. All receptors derive from a woman in her 30s with acute or convalescent COVID-19.

V is TRBV19 and J is TRBJ1-2, with D possibly being TRBD1 (5 bases). There are 14 residues in the CDR3. Germline-derived CDR1 and CDR2 are LNHDA and SQIVND (reference sequence). V was shortened by 5 bases and J by 4 bases, with 14 bases between the two germline ends. CDR3 nucleotides: TGTGCCAGTAGTGATCAGGGCCTACTCTATGGCTACACCTTC. Translated, it gives CASSDQGLLYGYTF.

The V call is TRBV4-1, the J call TRBJ1-1; the D gene is possibly TRBD1 (5 bases). V lost 4 bases and J lost 1, with 10 bases in between. The CDR3 totals 14 residues. Germline V CDR1 and CDR2: MGHRA, YSYEKL. The CDR3 is CASSLHRQNTEAFF. The DNA for the CDR3 is TGCGCCAGCAGCCTCCACAGGCAGAACACTGAAGCTTTCTTT.

The chain recombines TRBV5-1 with TRBJ1-2; D is undetermined. CDR1 is SGHRS and CDR2 is YFSETQ in the germline V gene. The CDR3 has 14 residues. V shed 0 bases and J shed 4 bases, with 10 bases lying between them. The CDR3 protein is CASSLDAVSYGYTF. The CDR3 nucleotides read TGCGCCAGCAGCTTGGACGCGGTTAGCTATGGCTACACCTTC.

The rearrangement joins TRBV7-3 to TRBJ2-3; possibly TRBD1 for D (5 bases). Germline V gene sequence: CDR1 SGHTA, CDR2 FQGTGA. The CDR3 extends over 14 amino acids. Trimming cost V 5 bases and J 1 base, with 10 bases left between them. The CDR3 DNA follows: TGTGCCAGCAGCCCCCAGGGCGGCACAGATACGCAGTATTTT. Translation: CASSPQGGTDTQYF.

In this sample, this clone turned up once. Other DNA sequences in the sample encode the same CDR3. This chain uses TRBV11-3 with TRBJ2-7; no clear D. Germline V gene data show CDR1 as SGHNT and CDR2 as YENEEA. V was cut by 4 bases and J by 0 bases, with 4 bases left in between. The CDR3 contains 12 residues. Written as DNA, the CDR3 is TGTGCCAGCAGCTCGAGCTCCTACGAGCAGTACTTC. Translated: CASSSSSYEQYF.

This rearrangement joins TRBV19 to TRBJ2-2, with 15 bases aligning to TRBD2. The CDR3 runs to 16 residues. J lost 6 bases, V lost 3 bases, and 2 bases had no gene match. Germline CDR1 reads LNHDA; CDR2 reads SQIVND (reference sequence). The CDR3: CASSIRTSGGAGELFF. The CDR3 bases are TGTGCCAGTAGTATTAGGACTAGCGGGGGGGCCGGGGAGCTGTTTTTT.

The chain couples TRBV2 to TRBJ1-1; D unresolved. Germline assignment: CDR1 SNHLY and CDR2 FYNNEI. V lost 7 bases, J lost 3 bases, and 12 bases lay in between. This CDR3 is built from 13 residues. CDR3: CASTLVEDTEAFF. CDR3 coding DNA: TGTGCCAGCACCCTAGTAGAGGACACTGAAGCTTTCTTT.

The chain combines TRBV11-2 with TRBJ1-6; no clear D gene. Germline-derived CDR1 and CDR2 are SGHAT and FQNNGV. Trimming removed 3 bases at V and 0 bases at J, with 9 bases between. The CDR3 is 16 residues long. CDR3 residues: CASSFSGSSYNSPLHF. The CDR3 nucleotides are TGTGCCAGCAGCTTTTCGGGGAGCTCCTATAATTCACCCCTCCACTTT.

CDR3 coding DNA: TGTGCCAGCAGGGGACAGGGGCCTTTGCCCCTCCACTTT. Amino acids: CASRGQGPLPLHF. The genes are TRBV21-1 and TRBJ1-6; the table assigns TRBD1, which was not confirmed against the DNA. TRBV21-1 is a recognized pseudogene. This CDR3 has 13 amino acids.

V is TRBV9 and J is TRBJ2-1; maybe TRBD2 (6 bases). The V end was cut by 7 bases, the J end by 0 bases, with 11 bases between. The length of the CDR3 is 14 residues. Germline CDR1 is SGDLS and CDR2 is YYNGEE. The CDR3 loop reads CASARGSSYNEQFF. CDR3 sequence (DNA): TGTGCCAGCGCTCGGGGGAGCTCCTACAATGAGCAGTTCTTC.

The chain carries TRBV28 and TRBJ1-1; 7 positions match TRBD1. The CDR3 is 13 amino acids. J gave up 10 bases and V 2 bases, and 7 bases lay outside the gene matches. The germline V gene has CDR1 MDHEN and CDR2 SYDVKM. CDR3 in DNA: TGTGCCAGCAGTTTAGGAGGGGGCCTAAGAGCTTTCTTT. This sequence encodes CASSLGGGLRAFF.

The chain links TRBV6-5 to TRBJ2-7; 9 positions agree with TRBD1. V lost 7 bases and J lost 5; bases outside the gene matches: 12. Germline lookup yields CDR1 MNHEY and CDR2 SVGAGI. The CDR3 runs to 15 residues. The CDR3 region has the DNA TGTGCCAGCAACCACCGGGACAGGGAGGCCCACGAGCAGTACTTC. It yields the protein CASNHRDREAHEQYF.

This clone was seen just once. The CDR3 sequence is CASSQNLLGTGVYGYTF. The CDR3 nucleotides are TGTGCCAGCAGCCAAAACCTCCTCGGGACTGGGGTATATGGCTACACCTTC. The rearrangement links TRBV4-2 to TRBJ1-2; the D gene is possibly TRBD1 (5 bases). The CDR3 is made up of 17 amino acids. Trimming pared 2 bases from V and 5 bases from J, leaving 21 bases between. Germline-derived CDR1 and CDR2 are LGHNA and YNFKEQ.